Listed below are T cell receptor beta chains from one sample, sequenced in a study of blood T cell repertoires in COVID-19. Libraries were prepared by immunoSEQ multiplex PCR; TCRdb keeps only in-frame clonotypes and omits some of them. The sample consists of 130,000 to 150,000 clones, approximately 82% of them appearing once. Sequencing was performed on peripheral blood. These receptors all stem from a human donor with acute or convalescent COVID-19. The donor label of this sample is uncertain. Both conserved end residues are part of each CDR3. The order of the fields is J gene, clone size, V gene, CDR3 protein. Clone size, where shown, is once, few, many, or a class for clones that have expanded.

J: TRBJ1-1; size: -; V: TRBV5-1; CDR3: CASSGTGTGAAEAFF
J: TRBJ2-5; size: -; V: TRBV3-1/TRBV3-2; CDR3: CASSPTLTGVKTQYF
J: TRBJ1-1; size: -; V: TRBV11-2; CDR3: CASSPQTGGNTEAFF
J: TRBJ2-5; size: -; V: TRBV9; CDR3: CASSVGTDRGTQYF
J: TRBJ2-3; size: -; V: TRBV5-4; CDR3: CASSPRLAGGRDTQYF
J: TRBJ1-1; size: once; V: TRBV27; CDR3: CASSRQGSATEAFF
J: TRBJ2-1; size: -; V: TRBV5-1; CDR3: CASSVTSGGAVYNEQFF
J: TRBJ2-2; size: -; V: TRBV5-1; CDR3: CASSIGTANTGELFF
J: TRBJ2-2; size: few; V: TRBV19; CDR3: CASSRDSERDGELFF
J: TRBJ1-2; size: -; V: TRBV4-3; CDR3: CASSQKAGPGGYTF
J: TRBJ1-1; size: few; V: TRBV5-1; CDR3: CASSEQGARTEAFF
J: TRBJ1-5; size: -; V: TRBV29-1; CDR3: CSVGQGGNQPQHF
J: TRBJ1-6; size: -; V: TRBV7-6; CDR3: CASSTHSTRVRTNSPLHF
J: TRBJ1-2; size: few; V: TRBV6-1; CDR3: CASSVSRTGQNIYGYTF
J: TRBJ1-5; size: -; V: TRBV10-3; CDR3: CAISESTGGGNQPQHF
J: TRBJ2-1; size: -; V: TRBV7-9; CDR3: CASSRLRLAVDNEQFF
J: TRBJ2-1; size: -; V: TRBV7-9; CDR3: CASSLQRGGNEQFF
J: TRBJ2-2; size: -; V: TRBV4-2; CDR3: CASSQETGTGELFF
J: TRBJ1-2; size: -; V: TRBV5-1; CDR3: CASSLRGQGQNYGYTF
J: TRBJ1-2; size: few; V: TRBV18; CDR3: CASSPDSIRSAGYTF
J: TRBJ1-1; size: once; V: TRBV7-9; CDR3: CASSRRTGRISEAFF
J: TRBJ2-5; size: -; V: TRBV5-5; CDR3: CASSLLQGNQETQYF
J: TRBJ1-2; size: -; V: TRBV7-2; CDR3: CASSLAPPLTGGYTF
J: TRBJ2-2; size: -; V: TRBV28; CDR3: CASSLLRRPTGELFF
J: TRBJ1-2; size: -; V: TRBV2; CDR3: CASISRRGTGTNYGYTF
J: TRBJ1-1; size: -; V: TRBV3-1/TRBV3-2; CDR3: CASSLWGQGNTEAFF
J: TRBJ2-5; size: -; V: TRBV2; CDR3: CASSMTGGETQYF
J: TRBJ1-5; size: -; V: TRBV7-2; CDR3: CASSLLPQHGQAQHF
J: TRBJ1-1; size: -; V: TRBV11-2; CDR3: CASSFTGSMNTEAFF
J: TRBJ2-7; size: -; V: TRBV6-2/TRBV6-3; CDR3: CASSYATSGGDPAYEQYF
J: TRBJ2-7; size: many; V: TRBV2; CDR3: CASSERALGGEQYF
J: TRBJ1-4; size: -; V: TRBV27; CDR3: CASSLGGGDEKLFF
J: TRBJ2-5; size: -; V: TRBV30; CDR3: CAWSKGARLRGETQYF
J: TRBJ2-3; size: -; V: TRBV19; CDR3: CASSLQGADTQYF
J: TRBJ2-5; size: -; V: TRBV19; CDR3: CASSTLSGVQETQYF